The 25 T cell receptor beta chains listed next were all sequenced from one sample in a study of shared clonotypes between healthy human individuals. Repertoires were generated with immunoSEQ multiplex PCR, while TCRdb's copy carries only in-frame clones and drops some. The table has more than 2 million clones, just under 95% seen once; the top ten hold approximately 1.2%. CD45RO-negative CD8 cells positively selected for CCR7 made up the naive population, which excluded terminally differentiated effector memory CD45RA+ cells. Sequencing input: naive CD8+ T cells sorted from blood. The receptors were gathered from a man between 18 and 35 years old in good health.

The chain's CDR3 is CASSPPSSGPGDEQYF. Written as DNA, the CDR3 is TGTGCCAGCTCACCTCCATCTAGCGGGCCCGGGGACGAGCAGTACTTC. This chain links TRBV18 with TRBJ2-7; 8 bases are shared with TRBD2. The J segment lost 5 bases and the V segment lost 3 bases, leaving 12 bases of the junction unmatched. Germline V gene sequence: CDR1 KGHSH, CDR2 LQKENI. The length of the CDR3 is 16 residues.

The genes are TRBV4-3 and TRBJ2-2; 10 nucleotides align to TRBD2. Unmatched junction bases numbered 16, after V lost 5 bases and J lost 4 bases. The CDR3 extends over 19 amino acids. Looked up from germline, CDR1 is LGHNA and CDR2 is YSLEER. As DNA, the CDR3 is TGCGCCAGCAGCATCTCCTGGCTAGCGGGAGCGGTGGTCACCGGGGAGCTGTTTTTT. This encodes CASSISWLAGAVVTGELFF.

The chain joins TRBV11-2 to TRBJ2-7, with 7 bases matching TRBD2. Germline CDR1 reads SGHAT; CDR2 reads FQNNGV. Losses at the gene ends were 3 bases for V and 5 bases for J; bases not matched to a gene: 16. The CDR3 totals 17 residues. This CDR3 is CASSFFREAGVRNEQYF. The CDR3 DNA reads TGTGCCAGCAGCTTTTTCCGGGAGGCGGGAGTAAGGAACGAGCAGTACTTC.

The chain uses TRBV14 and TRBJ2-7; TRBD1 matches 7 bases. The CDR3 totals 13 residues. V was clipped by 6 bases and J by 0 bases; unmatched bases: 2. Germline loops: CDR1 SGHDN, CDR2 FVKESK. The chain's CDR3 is CASRGDSSYEQYF. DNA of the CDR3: TGTGCCAGCAGGGGGGACAGCTCCTACGAGCAGTACTTC.

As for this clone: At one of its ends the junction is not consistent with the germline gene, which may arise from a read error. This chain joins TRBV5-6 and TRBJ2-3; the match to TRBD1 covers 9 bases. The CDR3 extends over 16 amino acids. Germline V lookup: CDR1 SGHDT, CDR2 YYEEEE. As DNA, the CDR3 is TGTGCCAGCAGCTTGGGGGTCACAGGGGGCACCGATACGCAGTATTTT. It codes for CASSLGVTGGTDTQYF.

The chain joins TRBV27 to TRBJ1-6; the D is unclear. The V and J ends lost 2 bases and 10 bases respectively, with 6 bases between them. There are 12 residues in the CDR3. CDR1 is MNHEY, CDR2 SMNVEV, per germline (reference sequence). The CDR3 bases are TGTGCCAGCAGTTTACATGGGTCACCCCTCCACTTT. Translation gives CASSLHGSPLHF.

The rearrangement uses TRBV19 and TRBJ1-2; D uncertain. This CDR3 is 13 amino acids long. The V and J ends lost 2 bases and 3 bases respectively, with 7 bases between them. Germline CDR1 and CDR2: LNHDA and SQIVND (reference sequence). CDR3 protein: CASSIFGDYGYTF. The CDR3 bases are TGTGCCAGTAGTATATTCGGGGACTATGGCTACACCTTC.

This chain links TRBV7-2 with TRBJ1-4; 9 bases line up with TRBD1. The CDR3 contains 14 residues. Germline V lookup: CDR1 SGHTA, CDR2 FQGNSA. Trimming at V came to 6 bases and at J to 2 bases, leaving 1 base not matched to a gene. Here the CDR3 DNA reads TGTGCCAGCAGGGGGACAGGGACTAATGAAAAACTGTTTTTT. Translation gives CASRGTGTNEKLFF.

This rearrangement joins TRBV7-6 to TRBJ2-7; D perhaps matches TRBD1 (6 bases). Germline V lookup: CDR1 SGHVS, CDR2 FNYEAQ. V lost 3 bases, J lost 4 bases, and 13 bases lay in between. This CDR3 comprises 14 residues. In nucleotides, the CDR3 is TGTGCCAGCAGCTTCCGGGACAAAGGATACGAGCAGTACTTC. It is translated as CASSFRDKGYEQYF.

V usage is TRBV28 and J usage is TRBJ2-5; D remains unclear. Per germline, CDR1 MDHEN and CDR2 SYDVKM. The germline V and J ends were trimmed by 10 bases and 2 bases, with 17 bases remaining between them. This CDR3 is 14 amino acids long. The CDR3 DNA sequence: TGTGCCACCATCTGGGAAGAGGCTCAAGAGACCCAGTACTTC. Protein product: CATIWEEAQETQYF.

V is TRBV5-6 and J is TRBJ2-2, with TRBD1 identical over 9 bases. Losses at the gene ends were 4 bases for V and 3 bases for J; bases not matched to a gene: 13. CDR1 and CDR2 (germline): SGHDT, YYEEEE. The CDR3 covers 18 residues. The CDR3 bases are TGTGCCAGCAGCCCGGACAGGGGAGCCGGACGGGACACCGGGGAGCTGTTTTTT. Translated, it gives CASSPDRGAGRDTGELFF.

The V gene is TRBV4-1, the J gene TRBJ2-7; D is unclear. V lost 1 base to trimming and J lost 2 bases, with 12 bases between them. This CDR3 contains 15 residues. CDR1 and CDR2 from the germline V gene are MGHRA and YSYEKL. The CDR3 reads CASSQGAAPTYEQYF. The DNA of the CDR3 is TGCGCCAGCAGCCAAGGGGCGGCCCCAACCTACGAGCAGTACTTC.

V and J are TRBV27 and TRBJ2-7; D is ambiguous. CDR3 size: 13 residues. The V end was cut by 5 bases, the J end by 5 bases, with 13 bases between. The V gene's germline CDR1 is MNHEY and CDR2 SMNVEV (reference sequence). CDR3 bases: TGTGCCAGCAGTCCGGGCCACCTGCACGAGCAGTACTTC. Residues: CASSPGHLHEQYF.

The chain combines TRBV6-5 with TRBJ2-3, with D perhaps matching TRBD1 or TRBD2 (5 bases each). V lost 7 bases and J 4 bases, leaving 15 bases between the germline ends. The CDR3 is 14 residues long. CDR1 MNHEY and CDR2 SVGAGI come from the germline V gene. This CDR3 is CASTTGQGADTQYF. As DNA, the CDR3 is TGTGCCAGCACCACGGGGCAGGGTGCAGATACGCAGTATTTT.

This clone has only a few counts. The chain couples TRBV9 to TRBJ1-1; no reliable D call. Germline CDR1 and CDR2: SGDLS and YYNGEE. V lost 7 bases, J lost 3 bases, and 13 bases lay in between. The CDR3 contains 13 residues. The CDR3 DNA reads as TGTGCCAGCTCCGAGGGAGCGTACACTGAAGCTTTCTTT. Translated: CASSEGAYTEAFF. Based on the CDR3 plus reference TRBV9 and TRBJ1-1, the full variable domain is DSGVTQTPKHLITATGQRVTLRCSPRSGDLSVYWYQQSLDQGLQFLIQYYNGEERAKGNILERFSAQQFPDLHSELNLSSLELGDSALYFCASSEGAYTEAFFGQGTRLTVV.

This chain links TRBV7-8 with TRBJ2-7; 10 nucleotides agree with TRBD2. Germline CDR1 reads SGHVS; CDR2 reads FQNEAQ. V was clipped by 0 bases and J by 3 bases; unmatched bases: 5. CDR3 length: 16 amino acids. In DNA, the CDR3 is TGTGCCAGCAGCTTAGCCGGACTAGCGGAGATCTACGAGCAGTACTTC. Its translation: CASSLAGLAEIYEQYF.

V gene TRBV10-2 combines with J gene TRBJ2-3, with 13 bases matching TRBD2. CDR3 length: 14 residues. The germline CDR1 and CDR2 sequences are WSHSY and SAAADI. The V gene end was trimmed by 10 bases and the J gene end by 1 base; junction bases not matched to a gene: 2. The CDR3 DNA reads TGCGCCACCGGACTAGCGGGGGGCACAGATACGCAGTATTTT. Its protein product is CATGLAGGTDTQYF.

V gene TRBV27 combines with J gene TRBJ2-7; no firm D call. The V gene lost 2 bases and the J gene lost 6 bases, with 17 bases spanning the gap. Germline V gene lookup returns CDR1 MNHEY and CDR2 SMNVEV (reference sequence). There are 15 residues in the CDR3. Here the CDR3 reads CASSLVARKNSEQYF. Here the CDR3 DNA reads TGTGCCAGCAGTTTAGTGGCCAGAAAAAATAGCGAGCAGTACTTC.

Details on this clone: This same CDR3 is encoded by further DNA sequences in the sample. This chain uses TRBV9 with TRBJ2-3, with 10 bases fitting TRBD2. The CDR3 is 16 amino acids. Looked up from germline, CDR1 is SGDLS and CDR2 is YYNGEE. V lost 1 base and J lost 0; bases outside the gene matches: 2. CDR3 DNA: TGTGCCAGCAGCGTAACTAGCGGGGCTAGCACAGATACGCAGTATTTT. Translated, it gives CASSVTSGASTDTQYF.

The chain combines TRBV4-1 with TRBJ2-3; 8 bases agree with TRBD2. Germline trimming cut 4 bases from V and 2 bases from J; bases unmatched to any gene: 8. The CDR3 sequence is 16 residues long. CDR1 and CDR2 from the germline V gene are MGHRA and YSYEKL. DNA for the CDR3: TGCGCCAGCAGCCCACTAACGGGGGGGGCCACAGATACGCAGTATTTT. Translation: CASSPLTGGATDTQYF.

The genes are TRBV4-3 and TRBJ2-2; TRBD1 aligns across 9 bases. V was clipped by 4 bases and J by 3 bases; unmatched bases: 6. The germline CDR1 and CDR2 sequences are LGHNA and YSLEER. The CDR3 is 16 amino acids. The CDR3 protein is CASSPSGTGYTGELFF. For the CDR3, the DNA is TGCGCCAGCAGCCCTTCCGGGACAGGGTACACCGGGGAGCTGTTTTTT.

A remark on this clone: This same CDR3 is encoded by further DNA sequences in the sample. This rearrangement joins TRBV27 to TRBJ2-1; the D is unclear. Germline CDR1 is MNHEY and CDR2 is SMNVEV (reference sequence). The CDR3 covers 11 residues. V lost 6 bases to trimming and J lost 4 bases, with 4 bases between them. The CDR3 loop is CASRIYNEQFF. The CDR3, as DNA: TGTGCCAGCAGGATTTACAATGAGCAGTTCTTC.

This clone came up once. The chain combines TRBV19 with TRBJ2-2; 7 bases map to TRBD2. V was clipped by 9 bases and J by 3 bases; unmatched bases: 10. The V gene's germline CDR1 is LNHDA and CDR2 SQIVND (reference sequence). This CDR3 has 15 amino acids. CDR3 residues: CASRGRVPDTGELFF. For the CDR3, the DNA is TGTGCCAGCCGAGGGAGGGTCCCGGACACCGGGGAGCTGTTTTTT.

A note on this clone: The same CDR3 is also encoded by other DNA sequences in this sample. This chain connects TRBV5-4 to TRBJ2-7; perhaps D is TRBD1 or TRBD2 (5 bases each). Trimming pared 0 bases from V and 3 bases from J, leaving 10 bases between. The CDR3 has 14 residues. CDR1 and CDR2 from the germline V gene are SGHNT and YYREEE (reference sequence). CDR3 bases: TGTGCCAGCAGCTTGGGGACAAGCGGCTACGAGCAGTACTTC. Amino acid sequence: CASSLGTSGYEQYF.

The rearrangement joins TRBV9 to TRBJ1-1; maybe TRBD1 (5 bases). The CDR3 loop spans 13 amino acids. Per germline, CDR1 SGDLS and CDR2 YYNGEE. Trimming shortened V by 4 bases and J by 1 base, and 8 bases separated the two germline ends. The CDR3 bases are TGTGCCAGCAGCTCCGGGACGAACACTGAAGCTTTCTTT. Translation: CASSSGTNTEAFF.